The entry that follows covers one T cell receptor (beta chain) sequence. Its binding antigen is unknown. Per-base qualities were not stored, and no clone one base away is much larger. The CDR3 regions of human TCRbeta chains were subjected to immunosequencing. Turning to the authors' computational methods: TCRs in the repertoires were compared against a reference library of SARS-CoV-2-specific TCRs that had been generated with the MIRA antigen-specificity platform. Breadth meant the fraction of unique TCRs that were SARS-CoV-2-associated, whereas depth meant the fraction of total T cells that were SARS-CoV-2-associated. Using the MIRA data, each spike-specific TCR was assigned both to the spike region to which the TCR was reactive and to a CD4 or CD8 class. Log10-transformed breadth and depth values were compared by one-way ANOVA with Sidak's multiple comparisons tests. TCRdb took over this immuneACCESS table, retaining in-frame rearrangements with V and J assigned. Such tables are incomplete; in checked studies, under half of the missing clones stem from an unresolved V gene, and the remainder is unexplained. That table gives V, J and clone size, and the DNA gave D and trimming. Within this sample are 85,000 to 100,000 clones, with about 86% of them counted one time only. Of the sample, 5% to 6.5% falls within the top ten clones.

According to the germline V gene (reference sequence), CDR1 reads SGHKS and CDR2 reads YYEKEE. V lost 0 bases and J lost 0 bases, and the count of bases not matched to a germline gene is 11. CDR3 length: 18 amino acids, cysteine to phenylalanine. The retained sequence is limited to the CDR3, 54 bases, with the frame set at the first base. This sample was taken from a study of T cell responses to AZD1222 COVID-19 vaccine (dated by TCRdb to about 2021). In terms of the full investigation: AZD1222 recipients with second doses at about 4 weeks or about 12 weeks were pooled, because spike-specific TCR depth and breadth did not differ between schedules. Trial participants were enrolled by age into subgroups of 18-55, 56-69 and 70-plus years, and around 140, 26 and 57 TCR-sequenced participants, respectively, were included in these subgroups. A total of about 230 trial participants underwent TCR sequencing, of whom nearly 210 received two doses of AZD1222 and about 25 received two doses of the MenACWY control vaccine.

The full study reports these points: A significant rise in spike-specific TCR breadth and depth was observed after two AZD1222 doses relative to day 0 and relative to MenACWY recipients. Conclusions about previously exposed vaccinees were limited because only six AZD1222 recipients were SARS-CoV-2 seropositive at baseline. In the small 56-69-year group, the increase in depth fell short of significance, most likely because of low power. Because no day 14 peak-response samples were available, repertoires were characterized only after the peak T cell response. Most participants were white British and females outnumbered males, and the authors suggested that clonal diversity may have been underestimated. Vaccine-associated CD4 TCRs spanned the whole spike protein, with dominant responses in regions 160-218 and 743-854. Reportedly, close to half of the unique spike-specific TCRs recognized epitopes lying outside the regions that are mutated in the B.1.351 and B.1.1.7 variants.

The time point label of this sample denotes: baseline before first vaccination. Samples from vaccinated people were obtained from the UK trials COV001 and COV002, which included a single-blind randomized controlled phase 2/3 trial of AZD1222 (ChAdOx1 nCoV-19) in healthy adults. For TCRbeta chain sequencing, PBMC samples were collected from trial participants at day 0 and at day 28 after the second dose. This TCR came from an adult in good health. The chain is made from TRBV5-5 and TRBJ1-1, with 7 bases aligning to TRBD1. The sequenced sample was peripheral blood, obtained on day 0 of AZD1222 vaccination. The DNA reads TGTGCCAGCAGCTTGGTTAGGGGTCCCGGGACAGTGAACACTGAAGCTTTCTTT. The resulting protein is CASSLVRGPGTVNTEAFF.